The rows below give T cell receptor beta chains drawn from one sample of a study of PD-1 blockade in classical Hodgkin lymphoma. The table came from immunoSEQ multiplex PCR; TCRdb's copy has only in-frame clones and leaves some out. The sample shows approximately 6,300 clones, approximately 81% of them seen only once. The sample was CD4+ T cells from blood, taken at baseline. The receptors stem from a human donor with classical Hodgkin lymphoma. The CDR3 runs from the conserved cysteine through the conserved F or W. The order of the fields is CDR3 protein, J gene, V gene.

CASAALVATTDTQYF	TRBJ2-3	TRBV10-3
CASSYGPYEQYF	TRBJ2-7	TRBV6-6
CASRLAGNTIYF	TRBJ1-3	TRBV28
CASSPLTSGVETQYF	TRBJ2-5	TRBV27
CASSPGDSPPEQYF	TRBJ2-7	TRBV4-2
CASSQEFSRRNQPQHF	TRBJ1-5	TRBV4-3
CASSSPWRGNTEAFF	TRBJ1-1	TRBV4-1
CASTLTPDRKNYGYTF	TRBJ1-2	TRBV7-9
CASTRTGSITDTQYF	TRBJ2-3	TRBV2
CASSSWTGSYEQYF	TRBJ2-7	TRBV6-6
CASSLLLPGELFF	TRBJ2-2	TRBV28
CASSYSGNTIYF	TRBJ1-3	TRBV6-6
CASSFWSANNEQFF	TRBJ2-1	TRBV5-4
CASSLSRDEKLFF	TRBJ1-4	TRBV28
CAISEPSTSGVSYEQYF	TRBJ2-7	TRBV10-3
CASSLGQSNSPLHF	TRBJ1-6	TRBV4-3
CASSLDNRAHF	TRBJ2-7	TRBV7-9
CASSIPREYGYTF	TRBJ1-2	TRBV19
CASSLTPQGSWGKNIQYF	TRBJ2-4	TRBV11-2
CASSLEPAGGPDTQYF	TRBJ2-3	TRBV7-8
CASGLEARTGANYEQYF	TRBJ2-7	TRBV12-5
CASSVEAGVNEKLFF	TRBJ1-4	TRBV9
CASSQDREETQYF	TRBJ2-5	TRBV4-3
CASSQGWRPDSPLHF	TRBJ1-6	TRBV4-3
CASSSSGHLGSPLHF	TRBJ1-6	TRBV4-2
CASGSTTGTVNQPQHF	TRBJ1-5	TRBV28
CASSGGGWVVTDTQYF	TRBJ2-3	TRBV2
CASSQGSYEQYF	TRBJ2-7	TRBV14
CASASQTGANEQFF	TRBJ2-1	TRBV28
CASSDDLPVDTQYF	TRBJ2-3	TRBV9
CASSPAQGVDEQYF	TRBJ2-7	TRBV18
CASSAKDTQYF	TRBJ2-3	TRBV7-9
CASTEGGPTDTQYF	TRBJ2-3	TRBV7-2
CASSLVPGRYEQYF	TRBJ2-7	TRBV7-2
CATTGGSGAAETQYF	TRBJ2-5	TRBV10-3
CASSTFRGLLQRETQYF	TRBJ2-5	TRBV7-2
CASRGVEETQYF	TRBJ2-5	TRBV5-1